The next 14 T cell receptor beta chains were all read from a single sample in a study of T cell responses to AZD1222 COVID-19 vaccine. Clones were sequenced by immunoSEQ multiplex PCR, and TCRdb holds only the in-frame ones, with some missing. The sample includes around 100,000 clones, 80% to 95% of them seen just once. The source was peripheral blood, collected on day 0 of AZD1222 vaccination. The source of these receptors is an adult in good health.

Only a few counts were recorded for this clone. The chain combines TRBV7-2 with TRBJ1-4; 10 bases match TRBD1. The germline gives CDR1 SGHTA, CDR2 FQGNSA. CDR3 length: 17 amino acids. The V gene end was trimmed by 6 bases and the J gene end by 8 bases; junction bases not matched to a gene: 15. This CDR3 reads CASSLTRPGQGNEKLFF. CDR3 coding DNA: TGTGCCAGCAGTTTAACGAGGCCGGGACAGGGGAACGAAAAACTGTTTTTT.

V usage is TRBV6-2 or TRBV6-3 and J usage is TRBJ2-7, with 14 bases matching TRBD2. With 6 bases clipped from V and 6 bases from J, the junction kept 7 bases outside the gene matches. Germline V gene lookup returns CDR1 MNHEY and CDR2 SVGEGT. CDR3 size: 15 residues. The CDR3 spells CASSRPGLAGGEQYF. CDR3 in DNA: TGTGCCAGCAGCCGCCCCGGACTAGCGGGAGGCGAGCAGTACTTC.

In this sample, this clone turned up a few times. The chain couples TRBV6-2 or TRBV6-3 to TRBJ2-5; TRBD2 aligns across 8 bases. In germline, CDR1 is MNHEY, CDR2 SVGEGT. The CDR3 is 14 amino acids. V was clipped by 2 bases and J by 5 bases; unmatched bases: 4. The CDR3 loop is CASSYGTSFETQYF. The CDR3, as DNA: TGTGCCAGCAGTTACGGGACTAGTTTTGAGACCCAGTACTTC.

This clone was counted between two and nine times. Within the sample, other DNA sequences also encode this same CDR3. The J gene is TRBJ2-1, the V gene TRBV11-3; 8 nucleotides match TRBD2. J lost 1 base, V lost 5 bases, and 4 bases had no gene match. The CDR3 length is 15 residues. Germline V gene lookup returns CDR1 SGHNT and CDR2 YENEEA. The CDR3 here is CASSPRGGSYNEQFF. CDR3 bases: TGTGCCAGCAGCCCCCGCGGGGGGTCCTACAATGAGCAGTTCTTC.

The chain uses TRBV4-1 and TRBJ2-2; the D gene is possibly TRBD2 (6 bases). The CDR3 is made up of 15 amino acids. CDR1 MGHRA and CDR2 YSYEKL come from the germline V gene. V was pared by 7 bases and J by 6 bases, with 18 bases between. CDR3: CASTREAGLPGELFF. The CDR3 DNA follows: TGCGCCAGCACCCGAGAGGCGGGATTGCCCGGGGAGCTGTTTTTT.

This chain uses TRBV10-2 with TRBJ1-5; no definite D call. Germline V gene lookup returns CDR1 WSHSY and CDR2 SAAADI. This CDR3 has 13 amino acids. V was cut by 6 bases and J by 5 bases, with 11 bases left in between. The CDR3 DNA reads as TGCGCCAGCAGCATTTCCCGGGATCAGCCCCAGCATTTT. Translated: CASSISRDQPQHF.

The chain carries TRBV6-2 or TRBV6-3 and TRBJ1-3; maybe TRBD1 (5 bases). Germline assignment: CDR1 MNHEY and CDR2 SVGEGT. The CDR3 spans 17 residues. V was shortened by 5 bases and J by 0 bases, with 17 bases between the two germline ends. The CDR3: CASSDLPGRTSGNTIYF. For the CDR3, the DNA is TGTGCCAGCAGTGACCTCCCGGGACGAACCTCTGGAAACACCATATATTTT.

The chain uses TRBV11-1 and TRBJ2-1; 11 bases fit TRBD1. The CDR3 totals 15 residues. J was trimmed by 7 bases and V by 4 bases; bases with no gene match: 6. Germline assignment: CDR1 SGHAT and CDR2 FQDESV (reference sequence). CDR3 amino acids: CASSWTGGRRNEQFF. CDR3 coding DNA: TGTGCCAGCAGCTGGACAGGGGGCAGGCGGAATGAGCAGTTCTTC.

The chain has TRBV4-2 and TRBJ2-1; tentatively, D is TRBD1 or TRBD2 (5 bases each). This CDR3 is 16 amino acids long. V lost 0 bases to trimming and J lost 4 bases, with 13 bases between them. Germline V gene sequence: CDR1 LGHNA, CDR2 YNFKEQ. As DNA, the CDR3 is TGTGCCAGCAGCCAAGATAGGCAGGGACGTTACAATGAGCAGTTCTTC. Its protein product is CASSQDRQGRYNEQFF.

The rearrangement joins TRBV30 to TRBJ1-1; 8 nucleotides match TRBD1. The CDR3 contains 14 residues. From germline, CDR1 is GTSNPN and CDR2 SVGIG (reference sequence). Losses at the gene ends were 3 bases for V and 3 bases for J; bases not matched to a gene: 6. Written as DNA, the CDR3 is TGTGCCTGGAGGGGTAGGACAGGGCACACTGAAGCTTTCTTT. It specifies CAWRGRTGHTEAFF.

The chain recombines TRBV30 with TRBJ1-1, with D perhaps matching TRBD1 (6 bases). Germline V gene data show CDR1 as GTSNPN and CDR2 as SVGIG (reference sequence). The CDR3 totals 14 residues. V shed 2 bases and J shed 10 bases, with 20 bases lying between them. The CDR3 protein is CAWSQGGATDLAFF. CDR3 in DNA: TGTGCCTGGAGTCAAGGGGGGGCGACGGATCTAGCTTTCTTT. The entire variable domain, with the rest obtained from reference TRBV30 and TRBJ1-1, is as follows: SQTIHQWPATLVQPVGSPLSLECTVEGTSNPNLYWYRQAAGRGLQLLFYSVGIGQISSEVPQNLSASRPQDRQFILSSKKLLLSDSGFYLCAWSQGGATDLAFFGQGTRLTVV.

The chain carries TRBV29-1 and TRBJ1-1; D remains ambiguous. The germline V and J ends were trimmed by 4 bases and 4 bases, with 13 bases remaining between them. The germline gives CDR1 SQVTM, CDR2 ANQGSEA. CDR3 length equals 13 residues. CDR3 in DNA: TGCAGCGTTGGAAGTGAACAAGGCACTGAAGCTTTCTTT. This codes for CSVGSEQGTEAFF.

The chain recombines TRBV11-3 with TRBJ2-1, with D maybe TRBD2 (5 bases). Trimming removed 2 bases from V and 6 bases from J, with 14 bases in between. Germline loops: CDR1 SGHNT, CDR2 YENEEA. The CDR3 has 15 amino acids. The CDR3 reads CASSLSTTLGNEQFF. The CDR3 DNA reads TGTGCCAGCAGCTTATCGACTACCTTAGGCAATGAGCAGTTCTTC.

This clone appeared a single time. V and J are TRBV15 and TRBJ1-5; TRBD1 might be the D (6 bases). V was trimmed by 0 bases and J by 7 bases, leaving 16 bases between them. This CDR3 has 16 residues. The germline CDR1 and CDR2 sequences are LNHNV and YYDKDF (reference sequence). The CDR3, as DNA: TGTGCCACCAGCAGAGAAGCTACAGGGATCTCCCAGCCCCAGCATTTT. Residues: CATSREATGISQPQHF.